This T cell receptor (beta chain) appears in the sequencing data of a study of T cell changes during pregnancy in multiple sclerosis. V gave up 0 bases and J gave up 1 base, with 9 bases separating them. Germline V gene data show CDR1 as SGHTA and CDR2 as FQGTGA. CDR3 length: 15 residues. The assay was immunoSEQ multiplex PCR, and TCRdb's table has in-frame clones only and misses some. The sample lists 77,000 or so clones; around 93% were seen once. The source material was peripheral blood, sampled in the second trimester of pregnancy. This receptor was taken from a female donor in good health, enrolled as a control in a pregnancy study. The chain joins TRBV7-3 to TRBJ1-1; possibly TRBD1 for D (6 bases). CDR3 amino acids: CASSLTPRGNTEAFF. The DNA of the CDR3 is TGTGCCAGCAGCTTAACCCCCAGGGGGAACACTGAAGCTTTCTTT.